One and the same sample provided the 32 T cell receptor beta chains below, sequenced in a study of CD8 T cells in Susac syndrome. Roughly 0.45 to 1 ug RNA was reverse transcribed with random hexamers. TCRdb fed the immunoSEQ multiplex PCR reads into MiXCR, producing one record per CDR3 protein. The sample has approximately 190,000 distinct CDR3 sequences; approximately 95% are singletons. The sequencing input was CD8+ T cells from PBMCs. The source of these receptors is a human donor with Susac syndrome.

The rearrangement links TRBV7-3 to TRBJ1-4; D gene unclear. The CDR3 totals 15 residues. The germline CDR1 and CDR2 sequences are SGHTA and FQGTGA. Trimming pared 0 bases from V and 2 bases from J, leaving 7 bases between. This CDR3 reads CASSLTGGTNEKLFF. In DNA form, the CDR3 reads TGTGCCAGCAGCTTAACCGGAGGGACTAATGAAAAACTGTTTTTT.

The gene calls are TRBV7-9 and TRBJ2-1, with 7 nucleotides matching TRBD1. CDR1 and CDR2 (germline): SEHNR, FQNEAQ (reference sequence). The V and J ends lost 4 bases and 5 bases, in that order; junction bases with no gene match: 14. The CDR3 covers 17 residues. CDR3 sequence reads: CASSSPSEGAQNNEQFF. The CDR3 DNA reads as TGTGCCAGCAGCTCACCTTCAGAGGGGGCGCAGAACAATGAGCAGTTCTTC.

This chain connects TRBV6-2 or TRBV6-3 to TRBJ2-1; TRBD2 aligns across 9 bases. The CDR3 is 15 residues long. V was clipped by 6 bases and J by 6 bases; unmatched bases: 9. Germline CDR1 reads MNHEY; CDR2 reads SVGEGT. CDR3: CASSWREGYGNEQFF. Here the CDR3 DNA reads TGTGCCAGCAGCTGGCGGGAGGGGTACGGCAATGAGCAGTTCTTC.

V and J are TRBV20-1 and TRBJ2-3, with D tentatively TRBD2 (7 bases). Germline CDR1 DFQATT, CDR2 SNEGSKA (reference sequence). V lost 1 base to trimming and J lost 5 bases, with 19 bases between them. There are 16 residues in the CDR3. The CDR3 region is CSARADRGGARDTQYF. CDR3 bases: TGCAGTGCTAGAGCAGATAGGGGGGGGGCGAGAGATACGCAGTATTTT.

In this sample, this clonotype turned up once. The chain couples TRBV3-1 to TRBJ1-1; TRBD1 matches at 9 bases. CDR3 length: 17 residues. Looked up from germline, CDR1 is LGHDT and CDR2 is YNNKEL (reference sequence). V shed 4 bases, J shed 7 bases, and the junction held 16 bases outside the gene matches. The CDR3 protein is CASSPRDRGARRYEAFF. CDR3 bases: TGTGCCAGCAGCCCTCGAGACAGGGGGGCGCGGCGTTATGAAGCTTTCTTT.

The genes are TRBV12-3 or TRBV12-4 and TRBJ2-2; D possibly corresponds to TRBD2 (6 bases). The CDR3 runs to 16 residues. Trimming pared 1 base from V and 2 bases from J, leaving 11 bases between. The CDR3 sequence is CASSLGLAINTGELFF. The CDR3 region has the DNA TGTGCCAGCAGTTTAGGTCTAGCGATCAACACCGGGGAGCTGTTTTTT.

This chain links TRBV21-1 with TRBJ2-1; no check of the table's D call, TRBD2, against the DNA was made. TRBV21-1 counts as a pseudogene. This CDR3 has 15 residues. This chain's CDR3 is CASIRLAGGNNEQFF. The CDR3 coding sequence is TGTGCCAGCATCAGGCTAGCGGGAGGGAACAATGAGCAGTTCTTC.

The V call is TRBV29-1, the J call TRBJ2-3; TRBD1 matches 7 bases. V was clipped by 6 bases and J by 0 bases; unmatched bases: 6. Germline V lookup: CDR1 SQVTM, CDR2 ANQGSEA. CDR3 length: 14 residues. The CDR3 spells CSVRTGLSTDTQYF. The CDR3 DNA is TGCAGCGTGAGGACAGGACTTAGCACAGATACGCAGTATTTT.

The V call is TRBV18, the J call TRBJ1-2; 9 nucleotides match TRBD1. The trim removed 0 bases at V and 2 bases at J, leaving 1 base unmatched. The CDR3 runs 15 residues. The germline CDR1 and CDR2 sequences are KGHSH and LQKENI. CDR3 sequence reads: CASSPPGQGNYGYTF. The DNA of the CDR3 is TGTGCCAGCTCACCACCGGGACAGGGAAACTATGGCTACACCTTC.

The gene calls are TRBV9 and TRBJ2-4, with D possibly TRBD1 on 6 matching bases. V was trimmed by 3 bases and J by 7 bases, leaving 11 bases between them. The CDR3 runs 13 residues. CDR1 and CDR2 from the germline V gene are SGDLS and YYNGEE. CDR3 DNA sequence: TGTGCCAGCAGCGCAGGGGAATTGAACATTCAGTACTTC. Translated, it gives CASSAGELNIQYF. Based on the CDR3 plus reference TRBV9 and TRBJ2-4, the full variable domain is DSGVTQTPKHLITATGQRVTLRCSPRSGDLSVYWYQQSLDQGLQFLIQYYNGEERAKGNILERFSAQQFPDLHSELNLSSLELGDSALYFCASSAGELNIQYFGAGTRLSVL.

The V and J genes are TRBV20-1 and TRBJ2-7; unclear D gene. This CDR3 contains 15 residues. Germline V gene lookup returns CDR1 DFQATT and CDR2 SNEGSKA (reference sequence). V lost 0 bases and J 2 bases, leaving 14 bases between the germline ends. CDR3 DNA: TGCAGTGCTAGAGATTTGGCTAGTGGTACCTACGAGCAGTACTTC. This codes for CSARDLASGTYEQYF.

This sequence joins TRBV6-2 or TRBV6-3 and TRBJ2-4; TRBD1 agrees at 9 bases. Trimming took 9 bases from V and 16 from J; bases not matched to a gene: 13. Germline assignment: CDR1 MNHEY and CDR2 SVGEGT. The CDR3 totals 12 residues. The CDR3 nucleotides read TGTGCCAGTTGCCCGCCGGGACAGGGACAATACTTC. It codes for CASCPPGQGQYF.

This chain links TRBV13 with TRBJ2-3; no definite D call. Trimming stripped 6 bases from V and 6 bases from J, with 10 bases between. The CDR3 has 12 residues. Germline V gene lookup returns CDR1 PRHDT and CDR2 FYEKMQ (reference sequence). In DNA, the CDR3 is TGTGCCAGCAGTCCACCCCTCGATACGCAGTATTTT. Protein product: CASSPPLDTQYF.

The CDR3 reads CASSSGLAGEPSTDTQYF. Written as DNA, the CDR3 is TGTGCCAGCAGCTCAGGACTAGCGGGGGAACCTAGCACAGATACGCAGTATTTT. The genes are TRBV7-3 and TRBJ2-3; 13 positions agree with TRBD2. J was trimmed by 0 bases and V by 4 bases; bases with no gene match: 7. Germline CDR1 is SGHTA and CDR2 is FQGTGA. The CDR3 extends over 18 amino acids.

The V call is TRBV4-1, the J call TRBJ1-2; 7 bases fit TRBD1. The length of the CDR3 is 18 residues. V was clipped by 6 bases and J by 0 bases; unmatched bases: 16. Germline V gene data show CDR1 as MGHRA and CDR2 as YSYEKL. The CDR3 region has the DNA TGCGCCAGCAGTTCACAAGGTTTACGCGGGACAGCTAACTATGGCTACACCTTC. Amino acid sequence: CASSSQGLRGTANYGYTF.

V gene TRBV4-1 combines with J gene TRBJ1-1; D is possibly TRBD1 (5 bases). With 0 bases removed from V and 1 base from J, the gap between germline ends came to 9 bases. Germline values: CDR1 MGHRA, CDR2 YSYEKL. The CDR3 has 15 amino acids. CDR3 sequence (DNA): TGCGCCAGCAGCCAAGAAGCCGGGGGGAACACTGAAGCTTTCTTT. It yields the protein CASSQEAGGNTEAFF.

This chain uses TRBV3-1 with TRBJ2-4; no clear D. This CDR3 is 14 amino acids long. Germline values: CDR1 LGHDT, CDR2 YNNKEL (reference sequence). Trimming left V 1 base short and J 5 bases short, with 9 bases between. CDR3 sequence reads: CASSQGFSQNIQYF. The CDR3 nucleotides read TGTGCCAGCAGCCAAGGGTTTTCCCAAAACATTCAGTACTTC.

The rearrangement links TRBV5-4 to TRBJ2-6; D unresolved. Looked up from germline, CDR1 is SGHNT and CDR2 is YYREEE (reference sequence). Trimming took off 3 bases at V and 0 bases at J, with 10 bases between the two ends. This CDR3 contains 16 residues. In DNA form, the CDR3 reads TGTGCCAGCAGCTATACACTCAGCTCTGGGGCCAACGTCCTGACTTTC. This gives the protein CASSYTLSSGANVLTF.

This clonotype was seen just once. Written as DNA, the CDR3 is TGTGCCAGCAGCTTAGTGGCGGGGTGGCAAGAGACCCAGTACTTC. This gives the protein CASSLVAGWQETQYF. The gene calls are TRBV11-2 and TRBJ2-5; weak D call: TRBD2 (6 bases). Trimming stripped 1 base from V and 2 bases from J, with 11 bases between. CDR1 is SGHAT, CDR2 FQNNGV, per germline. This CDR3 has 15 amino acids.

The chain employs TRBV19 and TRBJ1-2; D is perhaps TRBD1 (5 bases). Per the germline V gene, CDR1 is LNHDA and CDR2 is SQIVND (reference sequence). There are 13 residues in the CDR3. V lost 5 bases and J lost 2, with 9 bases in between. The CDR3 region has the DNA TGTGCCAGTAGTGGGGCCATGAACTATGGCTACACCTTC. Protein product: CASSGAMNYGYTF.

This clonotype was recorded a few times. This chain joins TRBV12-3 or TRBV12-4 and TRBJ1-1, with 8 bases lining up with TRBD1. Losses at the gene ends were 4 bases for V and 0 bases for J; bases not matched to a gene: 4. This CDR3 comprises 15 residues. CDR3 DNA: TGTGCCAGCAGTTCCAGACAGGGGATGAACACTGAAGCTTTCTTT. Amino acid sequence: CASSSRQGMNTEAFF.

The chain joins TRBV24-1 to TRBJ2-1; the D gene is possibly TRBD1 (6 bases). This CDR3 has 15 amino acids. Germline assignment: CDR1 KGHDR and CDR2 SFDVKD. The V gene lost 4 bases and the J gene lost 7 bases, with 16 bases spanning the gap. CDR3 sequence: CATSEGRGYRNEQFF. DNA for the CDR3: TGTGCCACCAGTGAGGGCAGGGGATACAGGAATGAGCAGTTCTTC.

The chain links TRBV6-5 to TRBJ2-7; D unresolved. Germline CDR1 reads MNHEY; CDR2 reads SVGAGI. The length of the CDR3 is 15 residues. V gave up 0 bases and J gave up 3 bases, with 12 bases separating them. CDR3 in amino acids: CASSYSKARDYEQYF. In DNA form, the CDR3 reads TGTGCCAGCAGTTACTCGAAGGCTAGGGACTACGAGCAGTACTTC.

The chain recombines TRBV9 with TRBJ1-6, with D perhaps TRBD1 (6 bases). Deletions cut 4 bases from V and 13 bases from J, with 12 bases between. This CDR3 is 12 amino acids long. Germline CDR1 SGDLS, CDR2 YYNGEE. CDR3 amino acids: CASSRSGGPLHF. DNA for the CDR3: TGTGCCAGCAGCAGGTCGGGGGGCCCCCTCCACTTT.

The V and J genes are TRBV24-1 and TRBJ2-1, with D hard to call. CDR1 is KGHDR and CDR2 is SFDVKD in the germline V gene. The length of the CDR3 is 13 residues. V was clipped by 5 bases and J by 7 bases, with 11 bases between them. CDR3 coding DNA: TGTGCCACCAGTGGCCCGATTAGAAATGAGCAGTTCTTC. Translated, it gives CATSGPIRNEQFF.

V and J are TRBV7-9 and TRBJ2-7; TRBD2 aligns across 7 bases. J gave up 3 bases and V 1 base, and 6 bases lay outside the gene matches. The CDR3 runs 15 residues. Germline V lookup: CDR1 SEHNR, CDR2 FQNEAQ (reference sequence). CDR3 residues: CASSLETSSDYEQYF. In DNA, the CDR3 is TGTGCCAGCAGCTTAGAGACTAGCAGCGACTACGAGCAGTACTTC.

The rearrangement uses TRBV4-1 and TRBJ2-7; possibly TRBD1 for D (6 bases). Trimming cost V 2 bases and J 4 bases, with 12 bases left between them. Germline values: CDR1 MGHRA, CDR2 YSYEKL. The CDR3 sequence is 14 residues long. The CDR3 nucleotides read TGCGCCAGCAGCCAACCGGACAGCAGGTACGAGCAGTACTTC. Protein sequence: CASSQPDSRYEQYF.

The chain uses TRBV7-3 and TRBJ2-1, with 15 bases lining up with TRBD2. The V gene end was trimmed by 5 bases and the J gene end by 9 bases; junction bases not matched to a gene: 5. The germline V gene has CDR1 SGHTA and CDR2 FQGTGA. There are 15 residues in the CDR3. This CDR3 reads CASSPRTSGRAEQFF. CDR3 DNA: TGTGCCAGCAGCCCTCGGACTAGCGGGAGGGCTGAGCAGTTCTTC.

CDR3 loop: CASSLEAGTVGNEKLFF. CDR3 sequence (DNA): TGTGCCAGCAGCTTAGAGGCAGGGACGGTGGGGAATGAAAAACTGTTTTTT. V and J are TRBV7-8 and TRBJ1-4; TRBD1 is a possible D gene (5 bases). The CDR3 runs 17 residues. V gave up 1 base and J gave up 5 bases, with 17 bases separating them. Germline lookup yields CDR1 SGHVS and CDR2 FQNEAQ.

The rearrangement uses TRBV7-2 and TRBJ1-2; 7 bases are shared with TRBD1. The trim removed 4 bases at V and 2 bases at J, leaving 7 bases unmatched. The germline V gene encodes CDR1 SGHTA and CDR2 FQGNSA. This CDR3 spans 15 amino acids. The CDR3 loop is CASSSRRTGNYGYTF. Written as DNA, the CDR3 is TGTGCCAGCAGCTCTAGGAGGACAGGCAACTATGGCTACACCTTC.

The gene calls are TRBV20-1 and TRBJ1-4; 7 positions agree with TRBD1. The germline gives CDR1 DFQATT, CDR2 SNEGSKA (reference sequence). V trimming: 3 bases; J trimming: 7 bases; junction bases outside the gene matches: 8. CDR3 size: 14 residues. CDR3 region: CSASKGAGSEKLFF. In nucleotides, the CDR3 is TGCAGTGCTAGTAAGGGGGCTGGGAGTGAAAAACTGTTTTTT.

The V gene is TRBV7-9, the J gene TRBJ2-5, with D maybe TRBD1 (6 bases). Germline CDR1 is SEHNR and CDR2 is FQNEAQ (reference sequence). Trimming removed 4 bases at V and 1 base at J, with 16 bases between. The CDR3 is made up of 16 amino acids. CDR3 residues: CASSWETGPLQETQYF. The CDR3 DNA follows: TGTGCCAGCAGCTGGGAGACAGGTCCTCTCCAAGAGACCCAGTACTTC.